These 18 T cell receptor beta chains were all obtained from the same sample, sequenced in a study of OX40 agonist ivuxolimab in advanced cancers. Here immunoSEQ multiplex PCR was the method, and the copy in TCRdb shows in-frame clones only, minus some. The data contain approximately 89,000 clones, 87% of them seen just once; the ten biggest clones take up 0.5% to 0.55%. The source was CD4+ or CD8+ T cells sorted from blood, collected in a trial of the OX40 agonist ivuxolimab. The receptors derive from an adult with an advanced solid tumor such as melanoma, head and neck, liver or kidney cancer.

This sequence joins TRBV6-4 and TRBJ2-2, with 8 bases fitting TRBD2. Looked up from germline, CDR1 is MRHNA and CDR2 is SNTAGT. The CDR3 loop spans 17 amino acids. The V gene end was trimmed by 6 bases and the J gene end by 4 bases; junction bases not matched to a gene: 13. CDR3 sequence: CASRDAGTAGGTGELFF. The DNA for the CDR3 is TGTGCCAGCAGGGACGCGGGGACTGCGGGGGGCACCGGGGAGCTGTTTTTT.

The rearrangement uses TRBV28 and TRBJ2-7; D remains unclear. Germline lookup yields CDR1 MDHEN and CDR2 SYDVKM. This CDR3 spans 13 amino acids. The V end was cut by 7 bases, the J end by 0 bases, with 10 bases between. Written as DNA, the CDR3 is TGTGCCAGCACAAGTAGACCCTCCTACGAGCAGTACTTC. Encoded protein: CASTSRPSYEQYF.

The genes are TRBV6-1 and TRBJ2-7, with 7 bases that match TRBD1. The germline V gene has CDR1 MNHNS and CDR2 SASEGT. The trim removed 4 bases at V and 2 bases at J, leaving 5 bases unmatched. The CDR3 contains 14 residues. The CDR3 coding sequence is TGTGCCAGCAGTGTTGGGACAGTTCCCTACGAGCAGTACTTC. Residues: CASSVGTVPYEQYF.

Details on this clone: This specimen includes other DNA sequences encoding the same CDR3. This rearrangement joins TRBV7-9 to TRBJ1-1; no clear D. CDR1 and CDR2 from the germline V gene are SEHNR and FQNEAQ (reference sequence). Deletions cut 2 bases from V and 0 bases from J, with 7 bases between. The CDR3 consists of 14 residues. The DNA for the CDR3 is TGTGCCAGCAGCTTAAGCCAGTTGAACACTGAAGCTTTCTTT. Protein product: CASSLSQLNTEAFF.

This chain links TRBV5-6 with TRBJ1-5, with 8 bases matching TRBD1. Germline V gene lookup returns CDR1 SGHDT and CDR2 YYEEEE. The J segment lost 5 bases and the V segment lost 1 base, leaving 5 bases of the junction unmatched. There are 15 residues in the CDR3. This CDR3 is CASSLYRGGHQPQHF. In nucleotides, the CDR3 is TGTGCCAGCAGCTTGTACAGGGGGGGGCATCAGCCCCAGCATTTT.

The J gene is TRBJ1-1, the V gene TRBV2, with TRBD1 matching 10 bases. Germline CDR1 and CDR2: SNHLY and FYNNEI. With 4 bases clipped from V and 5 bases from J, the junction kept 4 bases outside the gene matches. The CDR3 spans 14 residues. The CDR3 bases are TGTGCCAGCAGTGGGGACAGGGGAGAGACTGAAGCTTTCTTT. Translating it yields CASSGDRGETEAFF.

The chain is built from TRBV28 and TRBJ2-1, with 8 bases fitting TRBD2. With 5 bases clipped from V and 4 bases from J, the junction kept 7 bases outside the gene matches. The germline V gene encodes CDR1 MDHEN and CDR2 SYDVKM. CDR3 length: 15 amino acids. This CDR3 reads CASSHSAGGYNEQFF. The CDR3 DNA reads TGTGCCAGCAGTCACAGCGCGGGGGGTTACAATGAGCAGTTCTTC.

CDR3 sequence: CASSFRPRGNTEAFF. The CDR3 nucleotides are TGTGCCAGCAGCTTCCGCCCTAGGGGGAACACTGAAGCTTTCTTT. V and J are TRBV13 and TRBJ1-1; D is perhaps TRBD1 (5 bases). The germline V and J ends were trimmed by 3 bases and 1 base, with 12 bases remaining between them. CDR1 and CDR2 (germline): PRHDT, FYEKMQ (reference sequence). CDR3 size: 15 residues. Full variable domain (remainder filled in from reference TRBV13 and TRBJ1-1): AAGVIQSPRHLIKEKRETATLKCYPIPRHDTVYWYQQGPGQDPQFLISFYEKMQSDKGSIPDRFSAQQFSDYHSELNMSSLELGDSALYFCASSFRPRGNTEAFFGQGTRLTVV.

The chain combines TRBV2 with TRBJ2-3, with 8 bases lining up with TRBD1. The CDR3 is made up of 14 amino acids. Trimming cost V 6 bases and J 5 bases; bases outside gene matches: 7. Germline values: CDR1 SNHLY, CDR2 FYNNEI. The CDR3 sequence is CASSPDRGQDTQYF. CDR3 coding DNA: TGTGCCAGCAGCCCAGACAGGGGACAAGATACGCAGTATTTT.

The chain links TRBV18 to TRBJ1-2, with D possibly matching TRBD1 (5 bases). V dropped 3 bases and J dropped 6 bases, with 20 bases sitting between them. CDR1 is KGHSH and CDR2 is LQKENI in the germline V gene. The CDR3 contains 16 residues. The CDR3 spells CASSPYQGQGNNGYTF. The CDR3 DNA reads TGTGCCAGCTCACCCTATCAAGGACAAGGGAATAATGGCTACACCTTC.

The rearrangement uses TRBV7-2 and TRBJ1-5; no clear D gene. CDR3 length equals 14 residues. V shed 2 bases and J shed 5 bases, with 10 bases lying between them. Germline CDR1 SGHTA, CDR2 FQGNSA. The CDR3 DNA reads as TGTGCCAGCAGCTTAAAAACCGCGGATCAGCCCCAGCATTTT. Translating gives CASSLKTADQPQHF.

The chain links TRBV28 to TRBJ2-7; the D gene is possibly TRBD1 (5 bases). Germline V gene data show CDR1 as MDHEN and CDR2 as SYDVKM. The CDR3 has 14 residues. Trimming stripped 6 bases from V and 4 bases from J, with 16 bases between. CDR3 nucleotides: TGTGCCAGCAGATCACAGGCGGCAGGTTACGAGCAGTACTTC. Translating it yields CASRSQAAGYEQYF.

The chain has TRBV6-1 and TRBJ2-7, with 7 bases aligning to TRBD1. The ends lost 6 bases at V and 1 base at J; junction bases unmatched: 9. Germline V gives CDR1 MNHNS, CDR2 SASEGT. The CDR3 length is 15 residues. CDR3 bases: TGTGCCAGCAGCCGACAGGGTTGGTCATCCTACGAGCAGTACTTC. Translated: CASSRQGWSSYEQYF.

The CDR3 protein is CASSLVRGKDEQYF. CDR3 bases: TGCGCCAGCAGCTTGGTAAGGGGGAAAGACGAGCAGTACTTC. This chain joins TRBV5-1 and TRBJ2-7; possibly TRBD1 for D (6 bases). The CDR3 totals 14 residues. CDR1 and CDR2 from the germline V gene are SGHRS and YFSETQ. V was cut by 0 bases and J by 5 bases, with 12 bases left in between.

V gene TRBV14 combines with J gene TRBJ1-1; no firm D call. CDR1 and CDR2 (germline): SGHDN, FVKESK. Trimming removed 2 bases from V and 1 base from J, with 5 bases in between. The CDR3 is 13 amino acids. CDR3 DNA: TGTGCCAGCAGCCAACATCAGAACACTGAAGCTTTCTTT. This translates into CASSQHQNTEAFF. The variable domain in full, with the rest retrieved from reference TRBV14 and TRBJ1-1, is EAGVTQFPSHSVIEKGQTVTLRCDPISGHDNLYWYRRVMGKEIKFLLHFVKESKQDESGMPNNRFLAERTGGTYSTLKVQPAELEDSGVYFCASSQHQNTEAFFGQGTRLTVV.

In its sample, this clone was seen a few times. The chain recombines TRBV4-1 with TRBJ2-5; perhaps TRBD2 as D (6 bases). The CDR3 loop spans 16 amino acids. The V and J ends lost 0 bases and 5 bases respectively, with 16 bases between them. Germline V gene data show CDR1 as MGHRA and CDR2 as YSYEKL. CDR3 loop: CASSQERFPGRETQYF. CDR3 in DNA: TGCGCCAGCAGCCAAGAAAGGTTCCCAGGGAGGGAGACCCAGTACTTC.

The chain carries TRBV7-3 and TRBJ2-1, with D perhaps matching TRBD1 (7 bases). The V gene's germline CDR1 is SGHTA and CDR2 FQGTGA. The length of the CDR3 is 14 residues. Trimming shortened V by 1 base and J by 8 bases, and 12 bases separated the two germline ends. The CDR3 nucleotides are TGTGCCAGCAGCTTAAATCAGGGGGGATATGAGCAGTTCTTC. Its protein is CASSLNQGGYEQFF.

The rearrangement links TRBV2 to TRBJ2-5; D remains ambiguous. Germline CDR1 is SNHLY and CDR2 is FYNNEI. This CDR3 has 12 amino acids. V lost 8 bases, J lost 2 bases, and 9 bases lay in between. The CDR3, as DNA: TGTGCCAGCGGCTCGATTCAAGAGACCCAGTACTTC. Residues: CASGSIQETQYF. The whole variable domain, filled in from reference TRBV2 and TRBJ2-5, reads EPEVTQTPSHQVTQMGQEVILRCVPISNHLYFYWYRQILGQKVEFLVSFYNNEISEKSEIFDDQFSVERPDGSNFTLKIRSTKLEDSAMYFCASGSIQETQYFGPGTRLLVL.